One sample yielded the 25 T cell receptor beta chains listed below, sequenced in a study of T cell changes during pregnancy in multiple sclerosis. Sequencing used immunoSEQ multiplex PCR; TCRdb keeps in-frame clones, though not all of them. The sample lists about 44,000 clones; approximately 96% were seen once. Material: peripheral blood, obtained in the second trimester of pregnancy. The receptors here all came from a female donor with multiple sclerosis, enrolled in a pregnancy study.

This rearrangement joins TRBV11-2 to TRBJ2-7, with TRBD2 as a possible D gene (5 bases). CDR3 length: 15 amino acids. V lost 5 bases to trimming and J lost 1 base, with 15 bases between them. CDR1 SGHAT and CDR2 FQNNGV come from the germline V gene. CDR3 nucleotides: TGTGCCAGCAGCCGAGGAGGACTGCTATCCTACGAGCAGTACTTC. It is translated as CASSRGGLLSYEQYF.

The V call is TRBV7-9, the J call TRBJ1-1, with D uncertain. The CDR3 is 14 amino acids. V was cut by 5 bases and J by 5 bases, with 15 bases left in between. Germline CDR1 reads SEHNR; CDR2 reads FQNEAQ (reference sequence). The CDR3 region has the DNA TGTGCCAGCAGCCCTGACCCTAGGAGGACTGAAGCTTTCTTT. Translating gives CASSPDPRRTEAFF. Drawing the rest from reference TRBV7-9 and TRBJ1-1, the complete variable domain is DTGVSQNPRHKITKRGQNVTFRCDPISEHNRLYWYRQTLGQGPEFLTYFQNEAQLEKSRLLSDRFSAERPKGSFSTLEIQRTEQGDSAMYLCASSPDPRRTEAFFGQGTRLTVV.

The chain carries TRBV18 and TRBJ2-7; 7 positions match TRBD2. This CDR3 is built from 15 residues. Germline V gene lookup returns CDR1 KGHSH and CDR2 LQKENI. The V segment lost 3 bases and the J segment 2 bases; nucleotides outside the gene matches: 7. CDR3: CASSPGGSRTYEQYF. The CDR3 coding sequence is TGTGCCAGCTCACCGGGCGGGAGCCGAACCTACGAGCAGTACTTC.

The chain is built from TRBV6-6 and TRBJ1-6; D is unresolved. The germline gives CDR1 MNHNY, CDR2 SVGAGI (reference sequence). V lost 7 bases, J lost 3 bases, and 16 bases lay in between. This CDR3 spans 16 amino acids. CDR3: CASKSPGENYNSPLHF. The DNA for the CDR3 is TGTGCCAGCAAAAGCCCTGGGGAGAACTATAATTCACCCCTCCACTTT.

The rearrangement links TRBV29-1 to TRBJ1-1; D may be TRBD1 (5 bases). The CDR3 consists of 12 residues. Germline CDR1 reads SQVTM; CDR2 reads ANQGSEA. V was clipped by 2 bases and J by 5 bases, with 9 bases between them. As DNA, the CDR3 is TGCAGCGTTGAAAATCGGGGGACTGAAGCTTTCTTT. Protein sequence: CSVENRGTEAFF.

This chain uses TRBV5-4 with TRBJ2-3, with 8 bases lining up with TRBD2. V was clipped by 2 bases and J by 5 bases; unmatched bases: 10. In germline, CDR1 is SGHNT, CDR2 YYREEE (reference sequence). The CDR3 totals 16 residues. CDR3 sequence (DNA): TGTGCCAGCAGCTTATCAAGCGGGGGTTACATAGATACGCAGTATTTT. As protein: CASSLSSGGYIDTQYF.

The rearrangement uses TRBV2 and TRBJ2-5; weak D call: TRBD2 (6 bases). The CDR3 sequence is 15 residues long. The V gene lost 4 bases and the J gene lost 1 base, with 13 bases spanning the gap. Per germline, CDR1 SNHLY and CDR2 FYNNEI. For the CDR3, the DNA is TGTGCCAGCAGTGCATTCACGGGAGCCCAAGAGACCCAGTACTTC. It yields the protein CASSAFTGAQETQYF.

This clone was seen just once. The chain uses TRBV11-2 and TRBJ2-2; the D gene is possibly TRBD2 (6 bases). Germline CDR1 is SGHAT and CDR2 is FQNNGV. This CDR3 has 16 residues. V lost 3 bases and J 3 bases, leaving 14 bases between the germline ends. The CDR3 bases are TGTGCCAGCAGCTTTTCCCCAGGGAGGTACACCGGGGAGCTGTTTTTT. The encoded protein is CASSFSPGRYTGELFF.

The chain joins TRBV18 to TRBJ1-1; possible D gene TRBD1, 5 bases. V shed 2 bases and J shed 1 base, with 8 bases lying between them. Germline-derived CDR1 and CDR2 are KGHSH and LQKENI. CDR3 length equals 14 residues. The CDR3 sequence: CASSPKGSNTEAFF. For the CDR3, the DNA is TGTGCCAGCTCACCAAAGGGGTCGAACACTGAAGCTTTCTTT.

The chain couples TRBV10-3 to TRBJ2-7; the D gene is possibly TRBD1 (6 bases). V was shortened by 0 bases and J by 6 bases, with 9 bases between the two germline ends. CDR3 length: 13 residues. CDR1 ENHRY and CDR2 SYGVKD come from the germline V gene. DNA for the CDR3: TGTGCCATCAGTGAGTCTCCAGGGGTCGAGCAGTACTTC. This translates into CAISESPGVEQYF.

The chain couples TRBV25-1 to TRBJ1-2; a weak D match, TRBD1 (6 bases). V was cut by 7 bases and J by 5 bases, with 17 bases left in between. The CDR3 spans 14 residues. Germline V gives CDR1 MGHDK, CDR2 SYGVNS. DNA of the CDR3: TGTGCCAGCACCGGCGGGGGGGACAAATATGGCTACACCTTC. It encodes CASTGGGDKYGYTF.

V is TRBV7-2 and J is TRBJ2-7; maybe TRBD2 (6 bases). The CDR3 sequence is 14 residues long. V was trimmed by 4 bases and J by 2 bases, leaving 12 bases between them. In germline, CDR1 is SGHTA, CDR2 FQGNSA. Written as DNA, the CDR3 is TGTGCCAGCAGCTCCGGTGGAGGGGCCTACGAGCAGTACTTC. This gives the protein CASSSGGGAYEQYF.

This clone has just a few counts. The chain combines TRBV4-1 with TRBJ2-1; 7 bases are a match to TRBD2. Trimming took 4 bases from V and 0 from J; bases not matched to a gene: 6. Germline-derived CDR1 and CDR2 are MGHRA and YSYEKL. The CDR3 sequence is 16 residues long. The CDR3 here is CASSRGSGISYNEQFF. The CDR3 DNA sequence: TGCGCCAGCAGCCGAGGAAGCGGGATCTCCTACAATGAGCAGTTCTTC.

The chain recombines TRBV6-5 with TRBJ2-1; D unclear. The V gene's germline CDR1 is MNHEY and CDR2 SVGAGI. The CDR3 is made up of 12 amino acids. Deletions cut 6 bases from V and 2 bases from J, with 5 bases between. The CDR3 DNA is TGTGCCAGCAGGGCAACCTACAATGAGCAGTTCTTC. It specifies CASRATYNEQFF.

In this sample, this clone turned up once. This chain links TRBV5-4 with TRBJ1-1, with TRBD1 matching 7 bases. This CDR3 spans 14 amino acids. The junction had 7 bases not matched to a gene; V was cut back by 4 bases and J by 4 bases. From germline, CDR1 is SGHNT and CDR2 YYREEE (reference sequence). As DNA, the CDR3 is TGTGCCAGCAGCCCTCAGGGGGAAGGCACTGAAGCTTTCTTT. This sequence encodes CASSPQGEGTEAFF.

This sequence joins TRBV5-6 and TRBJ2-5; D not resolved. Trimming pared 0 bases from V and 4 bases from J, leaving 16 bases between. Germline V lookup: CDR1 SGHDT, CDR2 YYEEEE. The CDR3 covers 16 residues. The CDR3 coding sequence is TGTGCCAGCAGCTTGGTACGGTTCGGGTTGGGAGAGACCCAGTACTTC. Protein product: CASSLVRFGLGETQYF.

The V gene is TRBV12-5, the J gene TRBJ1-1; 9 bases are shared with TRBD1. Germline V CDR1 and CDR2: LGHNT, FRNRAP. The CDR3 has 19 amino acids. Unmatched junction bases numbered 18, after V lost 6 bases and J lost 1 base. This CDR3 is CASGVDRGIISTKNTEAFF. The CDR3 nucleotides read TGTGCTAGTGGCGTTGACAGGGGGATAATCTCCACCAAGAACACTGAAGCTTTCTTT.

The J gene is TRBJ2-7, the V gene TRBV28, with TRBD1 matching over 8 bases. Germline CDR1 is MDHEN and CDR2 is SYDVKM. The CDR3 consists of 14 residues. V lost 7 bases and J lost 6; bases outside the gene matches: 11. CDR3 residues: CASIATGALGEQYF. As DNA, the CDR3 is TGTGCCAGCATCGCGACAGGGGCTCTGGGCGAGCAGTACTTC.

This clone was counted once. The chain links TRBV27 to TRBJ2-7; tentative D call: TRBD2 (5 bases). Germline V lookup: CDR1 MNHEY, CDR2 SMNVEV (reference sequence). The CDR3 sequence is 14 residues long. V gave up 3 bases and J gave up 1 base, with 10 bases separating them. The CDR3 nucleotides read TGTGCCAGCAGTTTCGGTGCGGGTTCCTACGAGCAGTACTTC. The encoded protein is CASSFGAGSYEQYF.

The chain combines TRBV27 with TRBJ1-4; D perhaps matches TRBD1 (6 bases). The ends were cut back, 6 bases at V and 7 bases at J, with 18 bases in the middle. The germline CDR1 and CDR2 sequences are MNHEY and SMNVEV (reference sequence). This CDR3 region has 15 residues. DNA for the CDR3: TGTGCCAGCAGGTCCAGGGGTCTCGTTGGTGAAAAACTGTTTTTT. Residues: CASRSRGLVGEKLFF.

The V and J genes are TRBV6-5 and TRBJ2-7; a weak D match, TRBD1 (5 bases). Germline V CDR1 and CDR2: MNHEY, SVGAGI. Trimming removed 2 bases at V and 3 bases at J, with 17 bases between. This CDR3 has 16 amino acids. The DNA for the CDR3 is TGTGCCAGCAGTTACCACCCTAGGGGTGGCAGCTACGAGCAGTACTTC. It is translated as CASSYHPRGGSYEQYF.

The chain employs TRBV7-2 and TRBJ2-1, with 8 bases aligning to TRBD2. Germline V CDR1 and CDR2: SGHTA, FQGNSA. The CDR3 length is 14 residues. Germline trimming cut 4 bases from V and 6 bases from J; bases unmatched to any gene: 5. In DNA form, the CDR3 reads TGTGCCAGCAGCTGGGGACTAGGGGCCAATGAGCAGTTCTTC. This translates into CASSWGLGANEQFF.

The chain has TRBV10-2 and TRBJ2-1, with a possible D match to TRBD2 (5 bases). The CDR3 totals 14 residues. The germline gives CDR1 WSHSY, CDR2 SAAADI. Trimming pared 3 bases from V and 1 base from J, leaving 7 bases between. The chain's CDR3 is CASSELDSYNEQFF. CDR3 nucleotide sequence: TGCGCCAGCAGTGAACTAGATTCCTACAATGAGCAGTTCTTC.

The rearrangement links TRBV4-1 to TRBJ1-5, with 8 bases identical to TRBD1. The CDR3 has 15 residues. V lost 4 bases to trimming and J lost 4 bases; unmatched junction nucleotides: 6. Germline V gives CDR1 MGHRA, CDR2 YSYEKL. The CDR3 region has the DNA TGCGCCAGCAGCCTTACAGGGACAGGAAATCAGCCCCAGCATTTT. Protein sequence: CASSLTGTGNQPQHF.

The rearrangement links TRBV5-1 to TRBJ2-1, with TRBD2 matching over 13 bases. V dropped 2 bases and J dropped 4; count of bases not matched to a gene: 6. From germline, CDR1 is SGHRS and CDR2 YFSETQ. The CDR3 has 17 amino acids. DNA of the CDR3: TGCGCCAGCAGCTTTATCGGGACTAGCGGGGTATACAATGAGCAGTTCTTC. This translates into CASSFIGTSGVYNEQFF.